This passage covers 5 T cell receptor beta chains from one sample sequenced in a study of blood T cells in healthy people across ages. A second PCR of 7 to 11 cycles used a sample-barcoded 5' primer and a J-beta primer mix. TCRdb reanalysed the 5' RACE reads using MiXCR and keeps one entry per CDR3 protein. The sample has roughly 1,300,000 distinct CDR3 sequences, around 59% seen once. The sample comprised blood. The receptors shown here come from a man in his late teens or twenties in good health.

The chain recombines TRBV30 with TRBJ2-5; D unclear. CDR3 size: 11 residues. V was trimmed by 0 bases and J by 6 bases, leaving 5 bases between them. The germline CDR1 and CDR2 sequences are GTSNPN and SVGIG (reference sequence). The CDR3 protein is CAWSVLKTQYF. The CDR3, as DNA: TGTGCCTGGAGTGTTCTTAAGACCCAGTACTTC.

CDR3 sequence reads: CASSVGDSGTFEQYF. The CDR3 DNA sequence: TGTGCCAGCAGCGTAGGAGATAGCGGCACCTTCGAGCAGTACTTC. The chain links TRBV9 to TRBJ2-5; D possibly corresponds to TRBD2 (6 bases). The J call is uncertain, as TRBJ2-7 better fits the DNA end. Germline V CDR1 and CDR2: SGDLS, YYNGEE. There are 15 residues in the CDR3.

The chain has TRBV4-1 and TRBJ2-7, with D possibly TRBD2 on 6 matching bases. Germline V gene lookup returns CDR1 MGHRA and CDR2 YSYEKL. Trimming cost V 3 bases and J 4 bases, with 16 bases left between them. The CDR3 runs 15 residues. CDR3 DNA: TGCGCCAGCAGCCATTACCGGGACGGGGGTTACGAGCAGTACTTC. It yields the protein CASSHYRDGGYEQYF.

CDR3 amino acids: CSASIRGDEQYF. CDR3 coding DNA: TGCAGTGCTTCAATCAGGGGTGACGAGCAGTACTTC. The chain employs TRBV20-1 and TRBJ2-5, with D possibly TRBD1 on 6 matching bases. The last part of the DNA fits TRBJ2-7 better; the J call may be wrong. Germline V gene lookup returns CDR1 DFQATT and CDR2 SNEGSKA (reference sequence). CDR3 length: 12 residues.

The chain recombines TRBV20-1 with TRBJ2-3; 13 nucleotides match TRBD2. This CDR3 has 16 residues. The ends lost 5 bases at V and 2 bases at J; junction bases unmatched: 7. In germline, CDR1 is DFQATT, CDR2 SNEGSKA (reference sequence). CDR3 sequence reads: CSAAGGTSGVTDTQYF. In nucleotides, the CDR3 is TGCAGTGCTGCTGGGGGGACTAGCGGGGTCACAGATACGCAGTATTTT.